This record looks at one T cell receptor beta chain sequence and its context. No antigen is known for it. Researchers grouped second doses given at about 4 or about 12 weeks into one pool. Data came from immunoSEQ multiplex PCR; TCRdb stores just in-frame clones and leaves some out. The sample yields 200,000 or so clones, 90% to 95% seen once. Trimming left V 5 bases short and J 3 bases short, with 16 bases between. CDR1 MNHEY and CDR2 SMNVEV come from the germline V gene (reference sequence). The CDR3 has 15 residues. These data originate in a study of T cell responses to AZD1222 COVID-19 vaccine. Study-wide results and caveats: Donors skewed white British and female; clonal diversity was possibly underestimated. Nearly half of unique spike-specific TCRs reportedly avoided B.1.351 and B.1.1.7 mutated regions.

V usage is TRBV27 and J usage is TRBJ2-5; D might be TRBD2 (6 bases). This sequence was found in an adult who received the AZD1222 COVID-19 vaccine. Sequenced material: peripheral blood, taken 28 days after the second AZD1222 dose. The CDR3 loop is CASSPGVTTKETQYF. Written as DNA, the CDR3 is TGTGCCAGCAGTCCGGGAGTTACCACTAAAGAGACCCAGTACTTC.